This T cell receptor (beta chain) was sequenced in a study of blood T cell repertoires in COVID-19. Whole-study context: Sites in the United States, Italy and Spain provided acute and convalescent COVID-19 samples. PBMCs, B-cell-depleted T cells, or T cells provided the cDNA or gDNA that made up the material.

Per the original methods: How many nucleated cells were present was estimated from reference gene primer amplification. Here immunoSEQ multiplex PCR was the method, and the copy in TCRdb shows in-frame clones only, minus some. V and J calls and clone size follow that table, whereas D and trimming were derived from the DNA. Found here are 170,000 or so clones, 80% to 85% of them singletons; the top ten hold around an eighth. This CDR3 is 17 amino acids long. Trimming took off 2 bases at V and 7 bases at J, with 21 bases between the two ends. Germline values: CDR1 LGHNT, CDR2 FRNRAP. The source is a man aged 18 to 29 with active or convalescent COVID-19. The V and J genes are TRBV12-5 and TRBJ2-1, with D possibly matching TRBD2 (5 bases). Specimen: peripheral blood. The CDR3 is CASGLPSRVDPGNEQFF. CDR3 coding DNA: TGTGCTAGTGGTTTGCCAAGTCGCGTTGACCCGGGAAATGAGCAGTTCTTC.